These 30 T cell receptor beta chains came from one sample sequenced in a study of blood T cell repertoires in COVID-19 (dated by TCRdb to the early 2020s). Receptor libraries were prepared by the immunoSEQ multiplex PCR assay. TCRdb took over this immuneACCESS table, retaining in-frame rearrangements with V and J assigned. Such tables are incomplete; in checked studies, under half of the missing clones stem from an unresolved V gene, and the remainder is unexplained. This sample lists some 96,000 clones; around 81% were detected once. The ten largest clonotypes hold roughly 13% of the sample. Material: peripheral blood. The receptor source for this set is a man aged 45-60 years with active or convalescent COVID-19.

V usage is TRBV5-6 and J usage is TRBJ2-5, with a tentative D call TRBD1 (5 bases). The germline CDR1 and CDR2 sequences are SGHDT and YYEEEE. V was shortened by 0 bases and J by 0 bases, with 6 bases between the two germline ends. The CDR3 spans 14 residues. The CDR3 DNA reads as TGTGCCAGCAGCTTGGCAGGGAACCAAGAGACCCAGTACTTC. It is translated as CASSLAGNQETQYF.

The chain couples TRBV5-6 to TRBJ2-7; D gene unclear. V lost 0 bases and J 2 bases, leaving 6 bases between the germline ends. This CDR3 comprises 13 residues. The V gene's germline CDR1 is SGHDT and CDR2 YYEEEE. CDR3 sequence: CASSLGSTYEQYF. CDR3 DNA: TGTGCCAGCAGCTTGGGCAGTACCTACGAGCAGTACTTC.

This rearrangement joins TRBV6-5 to TRBJ2-7, with D tentatively TRBD2 (6 bases). The CDR3 covers 15 residues. Germline V gene data show CDR1 as MNHEY and CDR2 as SVGAGI. Between the trimmed V and J ends, which lost 2 bases and 0 bases, there was a span of 11 bases. The CDR3 DNA reads TGTGCCAGCAGTTACCGGCGGGGAGACTCCTACGAGCAGTACTTC. It encodes CASSYRRGDSYEQYF.

The chain carries TRBV7-9 and TRBJ2-1; no clear D gene. The germline CDR1 and CDR2 sequences are SEHNR and FQNEAQ (reference sequence). This CDR3 is 13 amino acids long. The V end was cut by 2 bases, the J end by 8 bases, with 10 bases between. The CDR3 loop is CASSLSAVDEQFF. Written as DNA, the CDR3 is TGTGCCAGCAGCTTAAGCGCGGTAGATGAGCAGTTCTTC.

The V call is TRBV24-1, the J call TRBJ2-3; 8 nucleotides line up with TRBD1. The germline CDR1 and CDR2 sequences are KGHDR and SFDVKD. This CDR3 has 16 residues. Trimming cost V 5 bases and J 1 base; bases outside gene matches: 7. The CDR3 coding sequence is TGTGCCACCAGTGTGGCGACAGGGGCCGGCACAGATACGCAGTATTTT. Encoded protein: CATSVATGAGTDTQYF.

This clone occurred a few times. The chain has TRBV24-1 and TRBJ1-3; 9 nucleotides match TRBD1. Germline CDR1 is KGHDR and CDR2 is SFDVKD. V gave up 4 bases and J gave up 0 bases; unmatched junction bases: 0. The CDR3 is made up of 15 amino acids. The CDR3 loop reads CATSEGQGSGNTIYF. The CDR3 bases are TGTGCCACCAGTGAGGGACAGGGCTCTGGAAACACCATATATTTT.

The V and J genes are TRBV11-2 and TRBJ1-1; 8 bases fit TRBD1. The trim removed 5 bases at V and 2 bases at J, leaving 10 bases unmatched. The germline V gene has CDR1 SGHAT and CDR2 FQNNGV. The CDR3 loop spans 16 amino acids. CDR3 DNA sequence: TGTGCCAGCAGCCCCCGGACAGGGACGGGCAACACTGAAGCTTTCTTT. It yields the protein CASSPRTGTGNTEAFF.

This clone was seen only once. The chain uses TRBV28 and TRBJ1-2; D uncertain. Germline CDR1 and CDR2: MDHEN and SYDVKM. V was pared by 4 bases and J by 3 bases, with 3 bases between. The CDR3 consists of 11 residues. Written as DNA, the CDR3 is TGTGCCAGCAGTTCCTACTATGGCTACACCTTC. As protein: CASSSYYGYTF.

CDR3 residues: CASSYSGRDSSYNEQFF. The CDR3, as DNA: TGTGCCAGCAGTTACTCAGGTCGGGACAGCTCTTACAATGAGCAGTTCTTC. This chain links TRBV6-2 or TRBV6-3 with TRBJ2-1; 7 nucleotides match TRBD1. CDR1 is MNHEY, CDR2 SVGEGT, per germline. The junction had 9 bases not matched to a gene; V was cut back by 0 bases and J by 4 bases. The CDR3 totals 17 residues.

V gene TRBV7-2 combines with J gene TRBJ2-7; tentative D call: TRBD2 (6 bases). The germline V gene encodes CDR1 SGHTA and CDR2 FQGNSA. Trimming took 5 bases from V and 5 from J, leaving 16 bases between them. The CDR3 loop spans 14 amino acids. The CDR3 nucleotides read TGTGCCAGCAGCATTAGCGGACCTCCGGACGAGCAGTACTTC. Protein product: CASSISGPPDEQYF. Full variable domain (remainder filled in from reference TRBV7-2 and TRBJ2-7): GAGVSQSPSNKVTEKGKDVELRCDPISGHTALYWYRQSLGQGLEFLIYFQGNSAPDKSGLPSDRFSAERTGGSVSTLTIQRTQQEDSAVYLCASSISGPPDEQYFGPGTRLTVT.

The rearrangement joins TRBV5-4 to TRBJ2-2; 10 bases align to TRBD2. CDR3 length: 17 residues. In germline, CDR1 is SGHNT, CDR2 YYREEE (reference sequence). Trimming at V came to 4 bases and at J to 2 bases, leaving 8 bases not matched to a gene. CDR3 amino acids: CASSEPTSGINTGELFF. The CDR3 coding sequence is TGTGCCAGCAGCGAGCCTACTAGCGGGATTAACACCGGGGAGCTGTTTTTT.

The rearrangement joins TRBV7-4 to TRBJ1-3; D is unresolved. The V gene lost 4 bases and the J gene lost 5 bases, with 18 bases spanning the gap. The CDR3 runs 16 residues. Germline lookup yields CDR1 SGHVT and CDR2 SQSDAQ. The CDR3 DNA follows: TGTGCCAGCAGCTGTGGTTGGTCGCAGGTTAGAAACACCATATATTTT. Its protein is CASSCGWSQVRNTIYF.

The V call is TRBV28, the J call TRBJ1-5, with 9 bases matching TRBD1. Germline loops: CDR1 MDHEN, CDR2 SYDVKM. This CDR3 is 15 amino acids long. V was pared by 7 bases and J by 7 bases, with 11 bases of the junction left unmatched. The CDR3 spells CASTQGDRVGQPQHF. The CDR3 DNA follows: TGTGCCAGCACCCAAGGGGACAGGGTAGGACAGCCCCAGCATTTT.

This clone showed up just a few times. The chain has TRBV5-1 and TRBJ2-7; 7 bases align to TRBD1. The CDR3 has 15 amino acids. Trimming took 0 bases from V and 3 from J; bases not matched to a gene: 6. CDR1 and CDR2 (germline): SGHRS, YFSETQ. The CDR3 loop reads CASSLEGWDSYEQYF. Here the CDR3 DNA reads TGCGCCAGCAGCTTGGAGGGATGGGACAGCTACGAGCAGTACTTC.

The chain couples TRBV19 to TRBJ1-1; D not resolved. This CDR3 comprises 13 residues. From germline, CDR1 is LNHDA and CDR2 SQIVND (reference sequence). The V and J ends lost 0 bases and 11 bases respectively, with 13 bases between them. CDR3 amino acids: CASSIDREGWAFF. CDR3 DNA: TGTGCCAGTAGTATAGATCGAGAGGGTTGGGCTTTCTTT.

This clone is a singleton in its sample. The chain joins TRBV3-1 (or the pseudogene TRBV3-2) to TRBJ2-7, with D possibly being TRBD2 (5 bases). Germline V gene lookup returns CDR1 LGHDT and CDR2 YNNKEL (reference sequence). This CDR3 has 14 amino acids. V was trimmed by 0 bases and J by 3 bases, leaving 9 bases between them. The CDR3 DNA is TGTGCCAGCAGCCAAGAACCCAGCGGCTACGAGCAGTACTTC. Residues: CASSQEPSGYEQYF.

The chain carries TRBV24-1 and TRBJ1-4; D is possibly TRBD1 (6 bases). V dropped 3 bases and J dropped 4 bases, with 14 bases sitting between them. The CDR3 has 16 amino acids. Per germline, CDR1 KGHDR and CDR2 SFDVKD. The CDR3 here is CATSDGSTGSNEKLFF. Here the CDR3 DNA reads TGTGCCACCAGTGATGGATCGACAGGAAGTAATGAAAAACTGTTTTTT.

The chain combines TRBV28 with TRBJ2-1; D is possibly TRBD2 (5 bases). The V end was cut by 7 bases, the J end by 7 bases, with 17 bases between. Germline values: CDR1 MDHEN, CDR2 SYDVKM. The CDR3 runs to 14 residues. As DNA, the CDR3 is TGTGCCAGCACCCCAAGCGGACTTGAAAATGAGCAGTTCTTC. Translating gives CASTPSGLENEQFF.

The chain recombines TRBV7-2 with TRBJ2-3, with D tentatively TRBD1 (6 bases). This CDR3 contains 15 residues. V shed 5 bases and J shed 5 bases, with 17 bases lying between them. Germline V gene sequence: CDR1 SGHTA, CDR2 FQGNSA. The CDR3 sequence is CASSHSPQGQDTQYF. The DNA of the CDR3 is TGTGCCAGCAGCCATAGCCCCCAGGGACAAGATACGCAGTATTTT.

CDR3 sequence (DNA): TGTGCCAGCTCACCACCGGGGAGTGTGGGCACTGAAGCTTTCTTT. As protein: CASSPPGSVGTEAFF. V gene TRBV18 combines with J gene TRBJ1-1; D unclear. V was trimmed by 0 bases and J by 4 bases, leaving 12 bases between them. This CDR3 has 15 amino acids. Looked up from germline, CDR1 is KGHSH and CDR2 is LQKENI.

The chain is built from TRBV19 and TRBJ1-2; no reliable D call. The germline V gene encodes CDR1 LNHDA and CDR2 SQIVND (reference sequence). Trimming left V 7 bases short and J 0 bases short, with 15 bases between. CDR3 length: 15 amino acids. CDR3 loop: CASKDDPGTNYGYTF. CDR3 nucleotides: TGTGCCAGTAAGGATGACCCAGGAACTAACTATGGCTACACCTTC.

This sequence joins TRBV21-1 and TRBJ2-1; no check of the table's D call, TRBD2, against the DNA was made. TRBV21-1 corresponds to a pseudogene. This CDR3 is built from 14 residues. The CDR3 sequence is CASIPWREANEQFF. The CDR3 DNA is TGTGCCAGCATCCCCTGGCGGGAGGCCAATGAGCAGTTCTTC.

The chain uses TRBV7-8 and TRBJ1-2; TRBD1 is a possible D gene (5 bases). The CDR3 is 18 residues long. V lost 1 base and J lost 4, with 22 bases in between. CDR1 SGHVS and CDR2 FQNEAQ come from the germline V gene. The CDR3 protein is CASSLVRVQGTQPYGYTF. CDR3 coding DNA: TGTGCCAGCAGCTTAGTGCGTGTTCAGGGAACCCAACCCTATGGCTACACCTTC.

This chain uses TRBV20-1 with TRBJ2-3; the D is unclear. The CDR3 extends over 11 amino acids. Germline CDR1 DFQATT, CDR2 SNEGSKA (reference sequence). V lost 2 bases, J lost 2 bases, and 2 bases lay in between. In nucleotides, the CDR3 is TGCAGTGCTAGATACACAGATACGCAGTATTTT. This encodes CSARYTDTQYF.

The CDR3 sequence: CASSLDVRNTEAFF. The CDR3 DNA is TGTGCCAGCAGCTTAGATGTCCGGAACACTGAAGCTTTCTTT. This chain joins TRBV7-8 and TRBJ1-1; D not certain. Trimming took off 1 base at V and 1 base at J, with 7 bases between the two ends. Germline assignment: CDR1 SGHVS and CDR2 FQNEAQ. This CDR3 is built from 14 residues.

This chain links TRBV4-1 with TRBJ1-5, with D tentatively TRBD1 (6 bases). This CDR3 contains 17 residues. Per the germline V gene, CDR1 is MGHRA and CDR2 is YSYEKL. Trimming took off 3 bases at V and 2 bases at J, with 17 bases between the two ends. The CDR3 DNA is TGCGCCAGCAGCCAGGGTGGGGCCGGGGGGCGCAATCAGCCCCAGCATTTT. Encoded protein: CASSQGGAGGRNQPQHF.

The gene calls are TRBV15 and TRBJ2-2, with 7 bases aligning to TRBD1. The CDR3 runs 22 residues. V gave up 3 bases and J gave up 0 bases; unmatched junction bases: 22. The V gene's germline CDR1 is LNHNV and CDR2 YYDKDF (reference sequence). In DNA, the CDR3 is TGTGCCACCAGCAGTCTCCCTCAACCGGGACAGCCTCGATTTACGAACACCGGGGAGCTGTTTTTT. Protein sequence: CATSSLPQPGQPRFTNTGELFF.

This clone appeared a few times. This sequence joins TRBV6-5 and TRBJ2-7; possible D gene TRBD1, 6 bases. Germline values: CDR1 MNHEY, CDR2 SVGAGI. V was trimmed by 6 bases and J by 6 bases, leaving 15 bases between them. This CDR3 is built from 13 residues. The CDR3 sequence: CASRLGQFGEQYF. CDR3 nucleotides: TGTGCCAGCAGACTCGGACAGTTTGGCGAGCAGTACTTC.

The rearrangement joins TRBV19 to TRBJ2-1; TRBD2 is a possible D gene (6 bases). Germline lookup yields CDR1 LNHDA and CDR2 SQIVND (reference sequence). This CDR3 comprises 13 residues. The V end lost 4 bases, the J end lost 5 bases, and 9 bases lay between the germline ends. The CDR3 spells CASSTRTNNEQFF. The CDR3 nucleotides are TGTGCCAGTAGTACCCGGACTAACAATGAGCAGTTCTTC.

The chain employs TRBV9 and TRBJ1-1; no reliable D call. V lost 4 bases and J lost 6, with 13 bases in between. This CDR3 has 13 residues. Germline-derived CDR1 and CDR2 are SGDLS and YYNGEE. CDR3 residues: CASSPRPRAEAFF. CDR3 DNA sequence: TGTGCCAGCAGCCCCAGGCCCCGTGCTGAAGCTTTCTTT.